The clone carrying this TCR beta chain was counted at least ten times. This record comes from a study of molecular identifiers for immune sequencing clone quantification. TCRdb fed the PCR reads into MiXCR, producing one record per CDR3 protein. This table has about 510,000 distinct CDR3 sequences, roughly 26% appearing once. Sorting selected naive CD8 T cells with a CD8+CD4-CCR7+CD45RA+ phenotype. The CDR3 is made up of 14 amino acids. The germline CDR1 and CDR2 sequences are SNHLY and FYNNEI. V shed 2 bases and J shed 8 bases, with 13 bases lying between them. This TCR derives from a human donor in good health. Some libraries in this study had Jurkat cell RNA spiked in. The sequenced sample was naive CD8+ T cells from blood, with Jurkat cell RNA spiked in. Subset described: FACS-sorted CD8+CD4-CCR7+CD45RA+ naive T cells. This chain joins TRBV2 and TRBJ2-4, with D possibly being TRBD2 (5 bases). Here the CDR3 DNA reads TGTGCCAGCAGTGAATTGGCTAGCCAGGACATTCAGTACTTC. It is translated as CASSELASQDIQYF.